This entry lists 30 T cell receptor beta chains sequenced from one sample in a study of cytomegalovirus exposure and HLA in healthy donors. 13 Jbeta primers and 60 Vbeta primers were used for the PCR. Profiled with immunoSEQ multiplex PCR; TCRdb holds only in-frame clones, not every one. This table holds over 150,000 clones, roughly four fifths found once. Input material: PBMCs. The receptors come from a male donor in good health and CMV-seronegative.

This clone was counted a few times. CDR3 sequence reads: CASSLPDSGSWKYEQYF. The CDR3 DNA sequence: TGTGCCAGCAGTCTTCCAGATAGCGGGAGCTGGAAGTACGAGCAGTACTTC. The gene calls are TRBV7-9 and TRBJ2-7; the match to TRBD2 covers 9 bases. From germline, CDR1 is SEHNR and CDR2 FQNEAQ (reference sequence). Trimming cost V 6 bases and J 4 bases; bases outside gene matches: 16. CDR3 length: 17 residues.

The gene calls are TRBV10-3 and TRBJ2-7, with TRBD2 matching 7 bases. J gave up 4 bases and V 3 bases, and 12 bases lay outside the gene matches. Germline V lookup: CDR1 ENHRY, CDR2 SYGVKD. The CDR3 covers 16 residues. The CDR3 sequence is CAISDYGLGGQYEQYF. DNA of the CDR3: TGTGCCATCAGTGATTATGGACTAGGCGGGCAATACGAGCAGTACTTC.

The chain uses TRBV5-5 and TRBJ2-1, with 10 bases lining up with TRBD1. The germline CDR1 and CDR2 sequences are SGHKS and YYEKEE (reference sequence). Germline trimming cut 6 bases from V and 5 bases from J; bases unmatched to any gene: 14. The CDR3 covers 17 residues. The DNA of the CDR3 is TGTGCCAGCACCCCTGGGCCCCAGACAGGGGGCCACAATGAGCAGTTCTTC. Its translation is CASTPGPQTGGHNEQFF.

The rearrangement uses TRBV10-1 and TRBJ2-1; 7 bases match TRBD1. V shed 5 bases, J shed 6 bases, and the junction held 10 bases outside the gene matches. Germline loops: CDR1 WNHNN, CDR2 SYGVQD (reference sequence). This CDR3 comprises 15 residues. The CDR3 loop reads CASSFGQDTLNEQFF. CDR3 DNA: TGCGCCAGCAGTTTCGGACAGGATACCCTCAATGAGCAGTTCTTC.

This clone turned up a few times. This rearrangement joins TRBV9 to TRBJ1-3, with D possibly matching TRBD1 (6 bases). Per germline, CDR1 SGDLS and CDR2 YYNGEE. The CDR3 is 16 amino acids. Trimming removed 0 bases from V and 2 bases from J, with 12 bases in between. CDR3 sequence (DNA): TGTGCCAGCAGCGTAGGACAGGAAGAAGCTGGAAACACCATATATTTT. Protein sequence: CASSVGQEEAGNTIYF.

Here the CDR3 DNA reads TGTGCCAGCAGCTCCCGACCAGGTAACACTGAAGCTTTCTTT. It encodes CASSSRPGNTEAFF. The rearrangement joins TRBV11-2 to TRBJ1-1; D not resolved. In germline, CDR1 is SGHAT, CDR2 FQNNGV. The length of the CDR3 is 14 residues. Trimming shortened V by 4 bases and J by 2 bases, and 11 bases separated the two germline ends.

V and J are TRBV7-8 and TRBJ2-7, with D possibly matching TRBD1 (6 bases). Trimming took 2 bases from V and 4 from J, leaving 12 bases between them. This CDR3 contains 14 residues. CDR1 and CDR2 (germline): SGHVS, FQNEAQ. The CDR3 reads CASSLMGAVYEQYF. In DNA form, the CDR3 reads TGTGCCAGCAGCTTAATGGGGGCGGTTTACGAGCAGTACTTC. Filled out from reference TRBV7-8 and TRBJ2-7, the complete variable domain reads GAGVSQSPRYKVAKRGQDVALRCDPISGHVSLFWYQQALGQGPEFLTYFQNEAQLDKSGLPSDRFFAERPEGSVSTLKIQRTQQEDSAVYLCASSLMGAVYEQYFGPGTRLTVT.

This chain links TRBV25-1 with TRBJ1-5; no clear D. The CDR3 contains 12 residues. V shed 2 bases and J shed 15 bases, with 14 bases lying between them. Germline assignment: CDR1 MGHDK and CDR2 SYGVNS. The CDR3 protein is CASSEKKARRHF. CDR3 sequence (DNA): TGTGCCAGCAGTGAAAAAAAAGCGAGACGGCATTTT.

CDR3 nucleotides: TGTGCCAGCTCGGAACAGGGGTCCTCTGGAAACACCATATATTTT. As protein: CASSEQGSSGNTIYF. V usage is TRBV18 and J usage is TRBJ1-3; 7 nucleotides match TRBD1. CDR3 length equals 15 residues. V was pared by 6 bases and J by 0 bases, with 5 bases of the junction left unmatched. Per the germline V gene, CDR1 is KGHSH and CDR2 is LQKENI.

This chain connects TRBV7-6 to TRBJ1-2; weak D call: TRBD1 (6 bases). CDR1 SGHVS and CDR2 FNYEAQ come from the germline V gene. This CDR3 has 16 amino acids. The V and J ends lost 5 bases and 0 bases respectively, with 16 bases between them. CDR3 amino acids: CASSQGSSGSNYGYTF. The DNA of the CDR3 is TGTGCCAGCAGCCAGGGGTCTTCAGGGTCTAACTATGGCTACACCTTC.

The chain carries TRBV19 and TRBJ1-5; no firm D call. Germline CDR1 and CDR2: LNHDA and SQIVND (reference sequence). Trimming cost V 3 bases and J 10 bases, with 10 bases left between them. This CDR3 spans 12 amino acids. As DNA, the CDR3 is TGTGCCAGTAGTATCAGGTCGGCACCCCAGCATTTT. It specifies CASSIRSAPQHF. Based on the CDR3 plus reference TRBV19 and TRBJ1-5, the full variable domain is DGGITQSPKYLFRKEGQNVTLSCEQNLNHDAMYWYRQDPGQGLRLIYYSQIVNDFQKGDIAEGYSVSREKKESFPLTVTSAQKNPTAFYLCASSIRSAPQHFGDGTRLSIL.

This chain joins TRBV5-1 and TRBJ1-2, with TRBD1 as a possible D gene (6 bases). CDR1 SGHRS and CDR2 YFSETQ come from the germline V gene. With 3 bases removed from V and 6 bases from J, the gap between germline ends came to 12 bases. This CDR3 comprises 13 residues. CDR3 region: CASSSGESNGYTF. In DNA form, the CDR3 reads TGCGCCAGCAGCTCAGGGGAGAGTAATGGCTACACCTTC.

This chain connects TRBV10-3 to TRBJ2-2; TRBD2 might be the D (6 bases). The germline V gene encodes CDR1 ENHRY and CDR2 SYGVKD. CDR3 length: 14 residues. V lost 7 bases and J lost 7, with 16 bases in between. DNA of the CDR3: TGTGCCATCAAACGGGACTCCACTGGCGGGGAGCTGTTTTTT. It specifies CAIKRDSTGGELFF.

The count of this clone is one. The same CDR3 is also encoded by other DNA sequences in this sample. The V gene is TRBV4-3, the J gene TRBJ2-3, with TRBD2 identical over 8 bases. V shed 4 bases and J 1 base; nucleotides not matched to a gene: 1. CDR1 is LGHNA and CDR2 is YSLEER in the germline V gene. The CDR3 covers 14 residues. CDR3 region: CASSLGGGTDTQYF. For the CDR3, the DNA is TGCGCCAGCAGCCTCGGGGGGGGCACAGATACGCAGTATTTT.

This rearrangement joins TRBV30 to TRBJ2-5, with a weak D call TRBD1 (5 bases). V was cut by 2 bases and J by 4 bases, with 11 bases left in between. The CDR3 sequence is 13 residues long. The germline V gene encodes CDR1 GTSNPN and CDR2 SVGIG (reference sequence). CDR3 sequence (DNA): TGTGCCTGGAGTAGACAGAATGCAGAGACCCAGTACTTC. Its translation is CAWSRQNAETQYF.

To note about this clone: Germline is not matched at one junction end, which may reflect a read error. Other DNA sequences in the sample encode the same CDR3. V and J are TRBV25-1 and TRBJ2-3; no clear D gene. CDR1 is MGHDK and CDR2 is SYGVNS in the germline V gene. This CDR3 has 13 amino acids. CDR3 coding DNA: TGTGCCAGCAGTGAATATATTCCCGATACACAGTATTTT. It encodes CASSEYIPDTQYF.

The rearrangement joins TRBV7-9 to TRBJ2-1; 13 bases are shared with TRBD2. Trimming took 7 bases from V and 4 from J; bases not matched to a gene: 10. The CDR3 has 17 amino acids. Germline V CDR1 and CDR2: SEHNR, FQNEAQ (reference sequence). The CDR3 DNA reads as TGTGCCAGCACCACGGGACTAGCGGGATCGTCGTACAATGAGCAGTTCTTC. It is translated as CASTTGLAGSSYNEQFF.

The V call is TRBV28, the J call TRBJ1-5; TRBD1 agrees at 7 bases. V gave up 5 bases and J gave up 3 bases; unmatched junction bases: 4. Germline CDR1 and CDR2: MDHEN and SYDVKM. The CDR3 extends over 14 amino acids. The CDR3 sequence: CASSRGQVNQPQHF. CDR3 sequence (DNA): TGTGCCAGCAGTCGAGGACAGGTCAATCAGCCCCAGCATTTT.

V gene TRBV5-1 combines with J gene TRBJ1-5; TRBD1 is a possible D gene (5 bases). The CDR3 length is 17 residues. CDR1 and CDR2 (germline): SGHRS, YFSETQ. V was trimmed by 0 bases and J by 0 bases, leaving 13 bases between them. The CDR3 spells CASSLESGDHSNQPQHF. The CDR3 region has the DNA TGCGCCAGCAGCTTGGAATCGGGGGACCATAGCAATCAGCCCCAGCATTTT.

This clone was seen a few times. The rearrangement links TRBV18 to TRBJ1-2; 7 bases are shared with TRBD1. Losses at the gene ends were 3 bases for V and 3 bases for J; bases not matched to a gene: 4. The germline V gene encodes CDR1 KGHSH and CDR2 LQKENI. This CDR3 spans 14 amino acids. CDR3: CASSPGQADYGYTF. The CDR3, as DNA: TGTGCCAGCTCACCCGGACAGGCCGACTATGGCTACACCTTC.

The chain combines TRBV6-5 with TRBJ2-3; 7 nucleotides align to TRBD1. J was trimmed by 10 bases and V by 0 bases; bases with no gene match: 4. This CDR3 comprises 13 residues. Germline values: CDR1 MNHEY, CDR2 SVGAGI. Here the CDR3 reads CASSYSGQHPQYF. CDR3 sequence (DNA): TGTGCCAGCAGTTACTCGGGACAGCATCCGCAGTATTTT.

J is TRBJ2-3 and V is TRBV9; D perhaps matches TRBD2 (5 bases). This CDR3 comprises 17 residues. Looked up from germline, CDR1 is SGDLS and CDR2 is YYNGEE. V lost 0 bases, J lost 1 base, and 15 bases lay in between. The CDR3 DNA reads TGTGCCAGCAGCGTAGGGGCAGACCCCGGGGGCACAGATACGCAGTATTTT. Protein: CASSVGADPGGTDTQYF.

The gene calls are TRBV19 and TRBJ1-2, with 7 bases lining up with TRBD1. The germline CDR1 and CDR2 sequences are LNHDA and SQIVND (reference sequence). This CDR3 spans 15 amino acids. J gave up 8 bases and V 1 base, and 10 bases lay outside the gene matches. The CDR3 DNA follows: TGTGCCAGTAGTATAGCCTGGGGCAGGGGGGAAGGCTACACCTTC. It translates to CASSIAWGRGEGYTF.

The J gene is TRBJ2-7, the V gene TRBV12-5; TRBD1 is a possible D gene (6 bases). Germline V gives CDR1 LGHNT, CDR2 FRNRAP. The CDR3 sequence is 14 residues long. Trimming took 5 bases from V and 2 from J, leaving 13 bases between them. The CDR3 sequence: CASGIGQGTYEQYF. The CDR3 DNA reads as TGTGCTAGTGGTATCGGGCAGGGGACCTACGAGCAGTACTTC. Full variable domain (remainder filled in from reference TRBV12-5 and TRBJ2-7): DARVTQTPRHKVTEMGQEVTMRCQPILGHNTVFWYRQTMMQGLELLAYFRNRAPLDDSGMPKDRFSAEMPDATLATLKIQPSEPRDSAVYFCASGIGQGTYEQYFGPGTRLTVT.

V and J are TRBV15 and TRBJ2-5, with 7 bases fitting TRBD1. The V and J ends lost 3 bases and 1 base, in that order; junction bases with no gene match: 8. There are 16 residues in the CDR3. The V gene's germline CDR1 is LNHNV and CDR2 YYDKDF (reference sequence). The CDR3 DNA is TGTGCCACCAGCAGGGGGAACAGGGGTTTCCAAGAGACCCAGTACTTC. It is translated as CATSRGNRGFQETQYF.

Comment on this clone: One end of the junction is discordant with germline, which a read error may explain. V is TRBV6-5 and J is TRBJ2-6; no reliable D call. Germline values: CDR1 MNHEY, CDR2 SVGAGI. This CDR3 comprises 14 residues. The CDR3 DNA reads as TGTGCCAGCAGATACTTACTTGGGGCCAACGTCCTGACTTTC. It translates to CASRYLLGANVLTF.

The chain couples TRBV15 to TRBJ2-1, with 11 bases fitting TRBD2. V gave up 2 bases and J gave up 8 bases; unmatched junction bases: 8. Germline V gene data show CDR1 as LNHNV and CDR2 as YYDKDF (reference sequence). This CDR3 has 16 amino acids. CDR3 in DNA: TGTGCCACCAGCAGACCACTAGCGGGAGATAACTATGAGCAGTTCTTC. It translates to CATSRPLAGDNYEQFF. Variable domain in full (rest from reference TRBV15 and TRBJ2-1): DAMVIQNPRYQVTQFGKPVTLSCSQTLNHNVMYWYQQKSSQAPKLLFHYYDKDFNNEADTPDNFQSRRPNTSFCFLDIRSPGLGDTAMYLCATSRPLAGDNYEQFFGPGTRLTVL.

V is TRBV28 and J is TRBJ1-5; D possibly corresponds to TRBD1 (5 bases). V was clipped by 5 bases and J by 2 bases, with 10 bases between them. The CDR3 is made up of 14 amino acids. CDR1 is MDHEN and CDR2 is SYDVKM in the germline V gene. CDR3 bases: TGTGCCAGCAGTCCAGGGTGGGGCAATCAGCCCCAGCATTTT. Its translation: CASSPGWGNQPQHF.

Written as DNA, the CDR3 is TGTGCCAGTATACCGCGGAACACTGAAGCTTTCTTT. Amino acids: CASIPRNTEAFF. This chain connects TRBV28 to TRBJ1-1; D uncertain. The CDR3 is 12 amino acids. Germline V gene lookup returns CDR1 MDHEN and CDR2 SYDVKM. Trimming stripped 9 bases from V and 1 base from J, with 9 bases between. The entire variable domain, with the rest obtained from reference TRBV28 and TRBJ1-1, is as follows: DVKVTQSSRYLVKRTGEKVFLECVQDMDHENMFWYRQDPGLGLRLIYFSYDVKMKEKGDIPEGYSVSREKKERFSLILESASTNQTSMYLCASIPRNTEAFFGQGTRLTVV.

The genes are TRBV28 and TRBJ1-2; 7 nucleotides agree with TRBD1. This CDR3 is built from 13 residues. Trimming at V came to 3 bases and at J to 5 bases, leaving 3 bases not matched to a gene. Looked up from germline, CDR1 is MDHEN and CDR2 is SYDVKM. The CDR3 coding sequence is TGTGCCAGCAGTTTTCAGGGGGATTATGGCTACACCTTC. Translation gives CASSFQGDYGYTF.